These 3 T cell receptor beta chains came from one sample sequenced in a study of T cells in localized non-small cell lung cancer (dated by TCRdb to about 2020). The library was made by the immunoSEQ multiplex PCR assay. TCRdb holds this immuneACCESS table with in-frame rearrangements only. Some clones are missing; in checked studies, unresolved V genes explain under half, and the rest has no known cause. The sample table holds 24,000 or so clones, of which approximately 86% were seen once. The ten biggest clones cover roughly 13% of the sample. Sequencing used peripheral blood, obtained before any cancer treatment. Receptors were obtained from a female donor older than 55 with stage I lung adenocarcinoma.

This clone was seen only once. CDR3 sequence reads: CASSGTGVGEQYF. The CDR3 DNA reads TGTGCCAGCTCCGGGACAGGGGTGGGCGAGCAGTACTTC. This chain connects TRBV25-1 to TRBJ2-7; TRBD1 aligns across 10 bases. This CDR3 is 13 amino acids long. V shed 8 bases, J shed 6 bases, and the junction held 7 bases outside the gene matches. Germline V gene sequence: CDR1 MGHDK, CDR2 SYGVNS.

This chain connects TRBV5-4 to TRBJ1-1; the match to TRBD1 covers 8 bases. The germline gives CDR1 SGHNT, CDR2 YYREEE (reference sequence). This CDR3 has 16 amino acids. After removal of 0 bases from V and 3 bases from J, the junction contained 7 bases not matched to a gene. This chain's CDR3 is CASSLDRGTWDTEAFF. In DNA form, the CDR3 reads TGTGCCAGCAGCTTGGACAGGGGGACCTGGGACACTGAAGCTTTCTTT.

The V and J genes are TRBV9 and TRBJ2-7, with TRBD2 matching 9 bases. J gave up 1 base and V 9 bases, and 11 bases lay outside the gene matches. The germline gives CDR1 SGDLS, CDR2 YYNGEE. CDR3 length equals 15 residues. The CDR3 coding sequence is TGTGCCATCCCGCGGGGGGGTAAGACTTCCTACGAGCAGTACTTC. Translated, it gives CAIPRGGKTSYEQYF.